This is a list of T cell receptor beta chains from one sample in a study of blood T cells in healthy people across ages. Via MiXCR, TCRdb re-called the 5' RACE reads, giving one row per CDR3 protein. The repertoire holds 1,500,000 or so distinct CDR3 sequences, with approximately 43% as singletons. Sequenced material: blood. The receptors originated from a woman under 30 in good health. The CDR3 runs from the conserved cysteine through the conserved F or W. Fields, in order: clone size, J gene, D gene, V gene, CDR3 DNA, CDR3 protein. D genes are given only for firm matches. Rows give clone size only sometimes, using once, few, many, or a class for an expanded clone.

.,TRBJ2-7,.,TRBV20-1,TGCAGTGCTAGAGTAGGGGAGCTCTACGAGCAGTACTTC,CSARVGELYEQYF
once,TRBJ2-1,TRBD2,TRBV10-3,TGTGCCATCAGCGGACTAGCGGGAGAGTCTGAGCAGTTCTTC,CAISGLAGESEQFF
few,TRBJ2-5,.,TRBV18,TGTGCCAGCTCACCATCGGGACATACGGAGACCCAGTACTTC,CASSPSGHTETQYF
.,TRBJ1-6,TRBD1,TRBV30,TGTGCCTGGAGCGGGACAGGGGGCCCGAATTCACCCCTCCACTTT,CAWSGTGGPNSPLHF
.,TRBJ1-5,.,TRBV21-1,TGTGCCAGCAGAAAACCCACCGGACAGGGGGGCCACTATAGCAATCAGCCCCAGCATTTT,CASRKPTGQGGHYSNQPQHF
.,TRBJ2-1,TRBD1,TRBV7-2,TGTGCCAGCAGCTCAATAGCAGGGGGTAAGGAGCAGTTCTTC,CASSSIAGGKEQFF
few,TRBJ1-6,.,TRBV20-1,TGCAGTGCTACCTACAGGGCCTATAATTCACCCCTCCACTTT,CSATYRAYNSPLHF
.,TRBJ2-7,.,TRBV7-9,TGTGCCAGCAGCTCCTACAGGGTCGTGGATTCCTACGAGCAGTACTTC,CASSSYRVVDSYEQYF
.,TRBJ2-6,.,TRBV30,TGTGCCTGGACTCATCGACGGGTCTCTGGGGCCAACGTCCTGACTTTC,CAWTHRRVSGANVLTF
.,TRBJ2-3,.,TRBV30,TGTGCCTGGAGTGGCCTCGCGGAGACGCAGTATTTT,CAWSGLAETQYF
few,TRBJ2-7,.,TRBV6-2/TRBV6-3,TGTGCCAGCACCTCAGGGGGTAGCGGAGCCTACGAGCAGTACTTC,CASTSGGSGAYEQYF
.,TRBJ1-3,.,TRBV20-1,TGCAGTGCTAGTAAGGGCGGCTCTGGAAACACCATATATTTT,CSASKGGSGNTIYF
.,TRBJ2-2,TRBD2,TRBV2,TGTGCCAGCAGTGAAGCTCGGGGGCCTAGCGGGAGGGCCGGGGAGCTGTTTTTT,CASSEARGPSGRAGELFF
.,TRBJ1-6,.,TRBV5-1,TGCGCCAGCAGCTTGGATGGAGGGGATAATTCACCCCTCCACTTT,CASSLDGGDNSPLHF
.,TRBJ2-3,TRBD1,TRBV7-2,TGTGCCAGCAGCTCCCCTAAGGGGGCGGGTGGAGATACGCAGTATTTT,CASSSPKGAGGDTQYF
.,TRBJ1-2,TRBD1,TRBV7-2,TGTACCAGCAGCTTAGGGGACAGGGGGCTCGGTGGCTACACCTTC,CTSSLGDRGLGGYTF
few,TRBJ1-2,TRBD1,TRBV6-1,TGTGCCAGCAAAGTCGCAGGGGGATACTATGGCTACACCTTC,CASKVAGGYYGYTF
.,TRBJ1-4,.,TRBV7-2,TGTGCCAGCAGCTTGGGGCTATCAACTAATGAAAAACTGTTTTTT,CASSLGLSTNEKLFF
.,TRBJ2-3,.,TRBV4-3,TGCGCCAGCAGCCAGGCCAAATTTGTGAGAGGCACAGATACGCAGTATTTT,CASSQAKFVRGTDTQYF
.,TRBJ2-7,.,TRBV20-1,TGCAGTGCTAGCTCCCACCCGAGCTCCTACGAGCAGTACTTC,CSASSHPSSYEQYF
.,TRBJ2-5,TRBD2,TRBV20-1,TGCAGTGCTAGAGACGGACTAGCTTCCCAAGAGACCCAGTACTTC,CSARDGLASQETQYF
.,TRBJ1-5,.,TRBV25-1,TGTGCCAGCAGTGCGGGGGCGAGCAATCAGCCCCAGCATTTT,CASSAGASNQPQHF
.,TRBJ1-2,.,TRBV3-1,TGTGCCAGCAGTCCGGGACAAGCATACTATGGCTACACCTTC,CASSPGQAYYGYTF
.,TRBJ2-3,.,TRBV12-3/TRBV12-4,TGTGCCAGCAGTTTACAGGGGGGAGGGAGCACAGATACGCAGTATTTT,CASSLQGGGSTDTQYF
.,TRBJ2-3,TRBD2,TRBV15,TGCGCCACCAGCAGAGTCCCTCTAGCGGGGAGCACAGATACGCAGTATTTT,CATSRVPLAGSTDTQYF
few,TRBJ2-3,.,TRBV20-1,TGCAGTGCTCCGGGACTCCCTGTTCCGTATTTT,CSAPGLPVPYF
.,TRBJ2-5,TRBD2,TRBV9,TGTGCCAGCAGCGTAGCGGCTAGCGGAACCCATGAGACCCAGTACTTC,CASSVAASGTHETQYF
.,TRBJ2-7,.,TRBV6-2/TRBV6-3,TGTGCCGGCAGTGGACCCACTCTCCAGGGCTACGAGCAGTACTTC,CAGSGPTLQGYEQYF
.,TRBJ2-1,TRBD2,TRBV20-1,TGCAGTGCTAGAGACTATAGCGGGAACGAGCAGTTCTTC,CSARDYSGNEQFF
few,TRBJ1-2,TRBD1,TRBV3-1,TGTGCCAGCAGCCATTCCTCGGGACAGCCTCTCGCCGGCTACACCTTC,CASSHSSGQPLAGYTF
.,TRBJ2-5,.,TRBV5-1,TGCGCTACCAGCACGTTAGGGGATGAGACCCAGTACTTC,CATSTLGDETQYF
.,TRBJ2-5,TRBD1,TRBV7-9,TGTGCCAGCAGCTTCCTTAACAGGGGAGAGACCCAGTACTTC,CASSFLNRGETQYF
few,TRBJ2-7,TRBD2,TRBV6-1,TGTGCCAGCTCGCGGGGAGGCGGGAGCGACTCCGAGCAGTACTTC,CASSRGGGSDSEQYF
.,TRBJ1-2,.,TRBV12-3/TRBV12-4,TGTGCCAGCAGTTTACGGGGTTTCTATGGCTACACCTTC,CASSLRGFYGYTF
once,TRBJ1-5,.,TRBV7-9,TGTGCCAGCAGCCCTAGCGGGGCAGGGTTGAATCAGCCCCAGCATTTT,CASSPSGAGLNQPQHF
.,TRBJ2-3,TRBD2,TRBV20-1,TGCAGTGCTACCCCCCAGCGGGGGCGCACAGATACGCAGTATTTT,CSATPQRGRTDTQYF
many,TRBJ2-7,.,TRBV4-3,TGCGCCAGCAGCCAAGTAGCCGGCTCCTACGAGCAGTACTTC,CASSQVAGSYEQYF
.,TRBJ1-1,.,TRBV6-5,TGTGCCAGCAGTTGGTCAACGAGGAGGGCTCAGAACACTGAAGCTTTCTTT,CASSWSTRRAQNTEAFF
.,TRBJ2-1,.,TRBV9,TGTGCCAGCAGCGGGGAGCCGAGCTCCTACAATGAGCAGTTCTTC,CASSGEPSSYNEQFF
once,TRBJ2-5,.,TRBV6-6,TGTGCCAGCAGTTACAGAGAGGTGGAGACCCAGTACTTC,CASSYREVETQYF
few,TRBJ1-1,TRBD1,TRBV5-1,TGCGCCAGCAGCCGAACCCAACAGGGGCCGGGCCCTGAAGCTTTCTTT,CASSRTQQGPGPEAFF
.,TRBJ2-3,TRBD1,TRBV3-1,TGTGCCAGCAGCCAAGGAATCGACAGGGGGTTGAGCACAGATACGCAGTATTTT,CASSQGIDRGLSTDTQYF
.,TRBJ2-1,TRBD2,TRBV11-2,TGTGCCAGCAGCTTCCCGGGGGGACTCTACAATGAGCAGTTCTTC,CASSFPGGLYNEQFF
few,TRBJ1-1,.,TRBV20-1,TGCAGTGCTGAGCCACAGGGAAAGGGTGGAACTGAAGCTTTCTTT,CSAEPQGKGGTEAFF
few,TRBJ1-2,TRBD1,TRBV7-9,TGTGCCAGCAGCTACGGACAGGGGGGAAACTATGGCTACACCTTC,CASSYGQGGNYGYTF
.,TRBJ1-2,.,TRBV6-2/TRBV6-3,TGTGCCAGCAGTTCAGCTAACCATGGCTACACCTTC,CASSSANHGYTF
.,TRBJ2-7,TRBD1,TRBV7-2,TGTGCCAGCAGCCCTATTGCCGGGACAGGATCCTACGAGCAGTACTTC,CASSPIAGTGSYEQYF
.,TRBJ2-7,.,TRBV5-1,TGCGCCAGCAGCGCATGGGACGGGATAGAAGAGCAGTACTTC,CASSAWDGIEEQYF
few,TRBJ2-1,.,TRBV4-3,TGCGCCAGCAGCCAAGATCGTCGACTAGTGGAGTACAATGAGCAGTTCTTC,CASSQDRRLVEYNEQFF
.,TRBJ2-5,TRBD2,TRBV20-1,TGCAGTGCTAGAGATTCTCGCGGGGGATACAATGAGCAGTACTTC,CSARDSRGGYNEQYF
.,TRBJ1-3,TRBD1,TRBV12-3/TRBV12-4,TGTGCCAGCAGTCAGACAGGGCGCGGAAACACCATATATTTT,CASSQTGRGNTIYF